Below, 28 T cell receptor beta chains from the same sample are listed, as sequenced in a study of chemoradiotherapy in HPV16-positive cancers. Produced via immunoSEQ multiplex PCR; TCRdb's table is partial and in-frame only. This sample yields fewer than 35,000 clones, of which roughly 93% are seen a single time; approximately 19% belongs to the top ten. Source: blood, taken from a patient who underwent chemoradiotherapy. The source of these receptors is a human donor with HPV-associated anogenital cancer.

Notes on this clone: At one end, the junction sequence differs from germline, possibly due to a read error. The genes are TRBV7-2 and TRBJ1-4, with 8 bases that match TRBD1. The V gene's germline CDR1 is SGHTA and CDR2 FQGNSA. This CDR3 contains 13 residues. The CDR3 reads CASSLSQGEKLFF. CDR3 nucleotide sequence: TGTGCCAGCAGCTTATCACAGGGGGAAAAGCTGTTTTTT.

CDR3: CASSTTDTQYF. The CDR3 DNA reads as TGCGCCAGCAGCACCACAGATACGCAGTATTTT. The J gene is TRBJ2-3, the V gene TRBV5-1; D gene ambiguous. From germline, CDR1 is SGHRS and CDR2 YFSETQ. V lost 4 bases to trimming and J lost 2 bases, with 2 bases between them. This CDR3 is 11 amino acids long.

The chain carries TRBV4-3 and TRBJ1-2; D call uncertain. Germline values: CDR1 LGHNA, CDR2 YSLEER. V was shortened by 4 bases and J by 2 bases, with 11 bases between the two germline ends. The CDR3 sequence is 14 residues long. DNA for the CDR3: TGCGCCAGCAGCCCTGCCCGAGGGAACTATGGCTACACCTTC. Translated, it gives CASSPARGNYGYTF.

This clone was recorded only once. The chain employs TRBV9 and TRBJ2-1; the match to TRBD2 covers 16 bases. Germline V gene sequence: CDR1 SGDLS, CDR2 YYNGEE. This CDR3 has 21 residues. V dropped 2 bases and J dropped 1; count of bases not matched to a gene: 12. The chain's CDR3 is CASSVGTSGGAQPASYNEQFF. As DNA, the CDR3 is TGTGCCAGCAGCGTGGGGACTAGCGGGGGGGCCCAGCCAGCGTCCTACAATGAGCAGTTCTTC.

The genes are TRBV18 and TRBJ2-4, with 7 positions matching TRBD1. The CDR3 runs to 15 residues. The junction had 6 bases not matched to a gene; V was cut back by 2 bases and J by 5 bases. CDR1 is KGHSH and CDR2 is LQKENI in the germline V gene. For the CDR3, the DNA is TGTGCCAGCTCACCATCGACAGGGCAACAAAACATTCAGTACTTC. Its protein product is CASSPSTGQQNIQYF.

This chain joins TRBV7-9 and TRBJ1-1; the D is unclear. Germline CDR1 reads SEHNR; CDR2 reads FQNEAQ (reference sequence). Between the trimmed V and J ends, which lost 5 bases and 1 base, there was a span of 8 bases. The CDR3 is 13 amino acids. The CDR3 loop reads CASSDQRNTEAFF. The CDR3 nucleotides read TGTGCCAGCAGCGATCAAAGGAACACTGAAGCTTTCTTT.

This clone was counted between two and nine times. The V and J genes are TRBV19 and TRBJ2-7, with TRBD2 as a possible D gene (5 bases). Trimming shortened V by 5 bases and J by 6 bases, and 17 bases separated the two germline ends. Germline V gene data show CDR1 as LNHDA and CDR2 as SQIVND (reference sequence). The CDR3 has 14 amino acids. The CDR3 coding sequence is TGTGCCAGTAGTCGGGTAGGGAGTGAGTCCGAGCAGTACTTC. This encodes CASSRVGSESEQYF.

This chain connects TRBV7-9 to TRBJ2-3, with D maybe TRBD2 (6 bases). With 10 bases removed from V and 6 bases from J, the gap between germline ends came to 8 bases. CDR3 size: 10 residues. Germline values: CDR1 SEHNR, CDR2 FQNEAQ (reference sequence). The CDR3 sequence is CAIRGDTQYF. The DNA for the CDR3 is TGTGCCATCCGGGGGGATACGCAGTATTTT.

V and J are TRBV7-2 and TRBJ2-3; a possible D gene is TRBD2 (7 bases). The V gene lost 7 bases and the J gene lost 4 bases, with 21 bases spanning the gap. The CDR3 has 16 amino acids. Germline V gene sequence: CDR1 SGHTA, CDR2 FQGNSA. The CDR3 DNA sequence: TGTGCCAGCACCAACTGGGGTAGGGGGGGTTCAGATACGCAGTATTTT. Translating it yields CASTNWGRGGSDTQYF.

The V call is TRBV9, the J call TRBJ2-1, with 11 bases matching TRBD2. The CDR3 runs to 15 residues. Germline CDR1 is SGDLS and CDR2 is YYNGEE. The ends lost 4 bases at V and 5 bases at J; junction bases unmatched: 5. CDR3 residues: CASSSRLAGNNEQFF. CDR3 in DNA: TGTGCCAGCAGCTCACGACTAGCGGGAAACAATGAGCAGTTCTTC. The whole variable domain, remainder taken from reference TRBV9 and TRBJ2-1, is DSGVTQTPKHLITATGQRVTLRCSPRSGDLSVYWYQQSLDQGLQFLIQYYNGEERAKGNILERFSAQQFPDLHSELNLSSLELGDSALYFCASSSRLAGNNEQFFGPGTRLTVL.

The gene calls are TRBV6-1 and TRBJ2-7, with D maybe TRBD2 (5 bases). V was trimmed by 8 bases and J by 2 bases, leaving 16 bases between them. Germline CDR1 reads MNHNS; CDR2 reads SASEGT. The CDR3 is 14 residues long. The CDR3 nucleotides read TGTGCCAGCGAGAGCGGCGTGATCCCCTACGAGCAGTACTTC. This sequence encodes CASESGVIPYEQYF.

This chain links TRBV28 with TRBJ1-1; D is unclear. Germline-derived CDR1 and CDR2 are MDHEN and SYDVKM. This CDR3 has 14 residues. V was trimmed by 5 bases and J by 8 bases, leaving 18 bases between them. The CDR3 is CASSPVGLSVEAFF. CDR3 in DNA: TGTGCCAGCAGTCCCGTCGGGTTGTCGGTGGAAGCTTTCTTT.

The chain couples TRBV14 to TRBJ2-6, with 10 bases lining up with TRBD2. The J segment lost 3 bases and the V segment lost 4 bases, leaving 6 bases of the junction unmatched. Germline V gene sequence: CDR1 SGHDN, CDR2 FVKESK. The CDR3 sequence is 17 residues long. The CDR3 protein is CASSPSGGGFGANVLTF. CDR3 nucleotides: TGTGCCAGCAGCCCTAGCGGGGGAGGCTTTGGGGCCAACGTCCTGACTTTC.

The rearrangement links TRBV18 to TRBJ2-3; 7 bases map to TRBD1. This CDR3 contains 13 residues. Losses at the gene ends were 3 bases for V and 4 bases for J; bases not matched to a gene: 1. Germline V gives CDR1 KGHSH, CDR2 LQKENI. CDR3 nucleotides: TGTGCCAGCTCACCGCAGGGGGCAGATACGCAGTATTTT. Encoded protein: CASSPQGADTQYF. Looking up the rest from reference TRBV18 and TRBJ2-3 gives the full variable domain: NAGVMQNPRHLVRRRGQEARLRCSPMKGHSHVYWYRQLPEEGLKFMVYLQKENIIDESGMPKERFSAEFPKEGPSILRIQQVVRGDSAAYFCASSPQGADTQYFGPGTRLTVL.

The CDR3, as DNA: TGCGCCAGCAGCTGGACGGGACAGGAAGGTGCAGCTTTCTTT. Encoded protein: CASSWTGQEGAAFF. The chain links TRBV5-1 to TRBJ1-1; TRBD1 aligns across 8 bases. This CDR3 contains 14 residues. CDR1 is SGHRS, CDR2 YFSETQ, per germline. V was pared by 3 bases and J by 10 bases, with 11 bases of the junction left unmatched. Full variable domain (rest looked up from reference TRBV5-1 and TRBJ1-1): KAGVTQTPRYLIKTRGQQVTLSCSPISGHRSVSWYQQTPGQGLQFLFEYFSETQRNKGNFPGRFSGRQFSNSRSEMNVSTLELGDSALYLCASSWTGQEGAAFFGQGTRLTVV.

About this clone itself: One end of the junction fails to match germline, which may point to a read error. The chain joins TRBV7-7 to TRBJ2-5; D may be TRBD1 (5 bases). Germline values: CDR1 SSHAT, CDR2 FNYEAQ (reference sequence). The CDR3 loop spans 15 amino acids. The CDR3 region is CASSLGIAKGETQYF. The CDR3 nucleotides read TGTGCTAGCAGCTTAGGAATCGCGAAGGGGGAGACCCAGTACTTC. The whole variable domain, filled in from reference TRBV7-7 and TRBJ2-5, reads GAGVSQSPRYKVTKRGQDVTLRCDPISSHATLYWYQQALGQGPEFLTYFNYEAQPDKSGLPSDRFSAERPEGSISTLTIQRTEQRDSAMYRCASSLGIAKGETQYFGPGTRLLVL.

The chain uses TRBV11-3 and TRBJ2-3, with D perhaps matching TRBD1 (5 bases). Trimming took 6 bases from V and 1 from J, leaving 11 bases between them. CDR3 length: 14 residues. The germline V gene has CDR1 SGHNT and CDR2 YENEEA. CDR3 in amino acids: CASRDTSGTDTQYF. The CDR3 DNA is TGTGCCAGCAGGGACACCTCTGGCACAGATACGCAGTATTTT.

The chain links TRBV11-2 to TRBJ2-7; a possible D gene is TRBD1 (5 bases). Germline V gives CDR1 SGHAT, CDR2 FQNNGV. Trimming took off 4 bases at V and 3 bases at J, with 7 bases between the two ends. The CDR3 runs 12 residues. CDR3 loop: CASSSQGYEQYF. The CDR3 nucleotides are TGTGCCAGCAGCTCCCAGGGCTACGAGCAGTACTTC.

The chain uses TRBV18 and TRBJ2-5, with D unresolved. CDR1 is KGHSH and CDR2 is LQKENI in the germline V gene. V lost 4 bases to trimming and J lost 5 bases, with 11 bases between them. This CDR3 is 13 amino acids long. DNA for the CDR3: TGTGCCAGCTCACTCACTATAGGGGAGACCCAGTACTTC. Translated: CASSLTIGETQYF.

The chain couples TRBV2 to TRBJ2-6; D is ambiguous. The CDR3 spans 13 residues. Trimming pared 4 bases from V and 1 base from J, leaving 2 bases between. Germline V gene sequence: CDR1 SNHLY, CDR2 FYNNEI. The CDR3 is CASSGSGANVLTF. The CDR3 nucleotides are TGTGCCAGCAGTGGGTCTGGGGCCAACGTCCTGACTTTC.

The rearrangement joins TRBV6-6 to TRBJ1-1; D is unresolved. Trimming took off 0 bases at V and 1 base at J, with 6 bases between the two ends. The CDR3 consists of 14 residues. Germline V CDR1 and CDR2: MNHNY, SVGAGI (reference sequence). The CDR3 sequence: CASSYSQANTEAFF. The CDR3 nucleotides read TGTGCCAGCAGTTACTCCCAGGCGAACACTGAAGCTTTCTTT.

J is TRBJ2-7 and V is TRBV5-4; D assignment may be TRBD1 or TRBD2 (6 bases each). V was pared by 2 bases and J by 7 bases, with 13 bases between. The CDR3 is made up of 13 amino acids. In germline, CDR1 is SGHNT, CDR2 YYREEE (reference sequence). This CDR3 reads CASSLNRDWEQYF. The CDR3 DNA follows: TGTGCCAGCAGCTTAAACAGGGACTGGGAGCAGTACTTC. Drawing the rest from reference TRBV5-4 and TRBJ2-7, the complete variable domain is ETGVTQSPTHLIKTRGQQVTLRCSSQSGHNTVSWYQQALGQGPQFIFQYYREEENGRGNFPPRFSGLQFPNYSSELNVNALELDDSALYLCASSLNRDWEQYFGPGTRLTVT.

The gene calls are TRBV29-1 and TRBJ1-2; D perhaps matches TRBD1 (5 bases). The ends were cut back, 1 base at V and 4 bases at J, with 22 bases in the middle. Germline-derived CDR1 and CDR2 are SQVTM and ANQGSEA. The CDR3 has 17 residues. CDR3 loop: CSVEGELGEGSSYGYTF. CDR3 nucleotides: TGCAGCGTTGAAGGGGAATTAGGGGAGGGTTCCAGCTATGGCTACACCTTC. The full variable domain, its missing parts supplied by reference TRBV29-1 and TRBJ1-2, is SAVISQKPSRDICQRGTSLTIQCQVDSQVTMMFWYRQQPGQSLTLIATANQGSEATYESGFVIDKFPISRPNLTFSTLTVSNMSPEDSSIYLCSVEGELGEGSSYGYTFGSGTRLTVV.

Written as DNA, the CDR3 is TGCGCCAGCAGCCCCCGGACGAGTAAAGAGACGCAGTATTTT. Its protein is CASSPRTSKETQYF. The chain carries TRBV4-3 and TRBJ2-3, with D hard to call. Deletions cut 4 bases from V and 9 bases from J, with 17 bases between. The CDR3 runs to 14 residues. The V gene's germline CDR1 is LGHNA and CDR2 YSLEER.

The chain joins TRBV4-2 to TRBJ1-1; no clear D. This CDR3 contains 13 residues. Germline-derived CDR1 and CDR2 are LGHNA and YNFKEQ. V shed 4 bases and J shed 4 bases, with 10 bases lying between them. The CDR3 region has the DNA TGTGCCAGCAGCCCGGACGCTAGCACTGAAGCTTTCTTT. Encoded protein: CASSPDASTEAFF.

The chain has TRBV28 and TRBJ2-2; possible D gene TRBD1, 6 bases. This CDR3 has 16 amino acids. V lost 3 bases and J lost 6, with 17 bases in between. Germline V gives CDR1 MDHEN, CDR2 SYDVKM. The CDR3 spells CASSFSSGAGSGELFF. The CDR3 coding sequence is TGTGCCAGCAGTTTCTCGTCAGGGGCAGGGTCCGGGGAGCTGTTTTTT.

The V and J genes are TRBV7-3 and TRBJ2-5, with 7 nucleotides matching TRBD1. The trim removed 5 bases at V and 6 bases at J, leaving 6 bases unmatched. The CDR3 loop spans 13 amino acids. Germline V lookup: CDR1 SGHTA, CDR2 FQGTGA. CDR3: CASSPHRGKTQYF. CDR3 in DNA: TGTGCCAGCAGCCCCCACAGGGGAAAGACCCAGTACTTC.

The genes are TRBV7-2 and TRBJ1-5; a weak D match, TRBD1 (5 bases). Per germline, CDR1 SGHTA and CDR2 FQGNSA. V lost 5 bases, J lost 6 bases, and 17 bases lay in between. CDR3 size: 15 residues. CDR3 region: CASSPGKGIGQPQHF. The CDR3 nucleotides are TGTGCCAGCAGCCCGGGGAAGGGGATCGGTCAGCCCCAGCATTTT.